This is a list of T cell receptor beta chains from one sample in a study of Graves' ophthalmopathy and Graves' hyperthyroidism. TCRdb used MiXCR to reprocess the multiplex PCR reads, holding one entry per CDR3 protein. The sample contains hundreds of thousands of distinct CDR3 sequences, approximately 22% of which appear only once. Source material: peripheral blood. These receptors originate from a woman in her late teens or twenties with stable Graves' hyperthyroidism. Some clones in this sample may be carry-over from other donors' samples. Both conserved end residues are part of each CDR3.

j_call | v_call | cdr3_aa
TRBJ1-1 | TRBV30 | CAGRKMAEAFF
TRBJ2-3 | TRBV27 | CASSLEGAADTQYF
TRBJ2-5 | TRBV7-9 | CASSPRGSAHQETQYF
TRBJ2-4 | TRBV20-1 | CSASWGMLAKNIQYF
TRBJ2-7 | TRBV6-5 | CASSWTGVSYEQYF
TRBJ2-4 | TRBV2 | CASGLSGNIQYF
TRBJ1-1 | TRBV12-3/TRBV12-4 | CASSYGMGAEAFF
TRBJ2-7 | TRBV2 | CASSDGQGFYEQYF
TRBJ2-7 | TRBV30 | CAWTSYISYEQYF
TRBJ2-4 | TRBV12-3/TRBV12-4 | CANSFSRGGADIQYF
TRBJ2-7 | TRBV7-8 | CASSTLTGRTYEQYF
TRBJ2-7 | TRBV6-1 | CASSDYWTNSYEQYF
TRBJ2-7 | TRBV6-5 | CASSYAGPAISYEQYF
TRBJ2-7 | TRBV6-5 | CASSYDGTTRYEQYF
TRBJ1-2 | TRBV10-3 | CAISESSGVGGYTF
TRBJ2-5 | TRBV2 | CASSVGGETGETQYF
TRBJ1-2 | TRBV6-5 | CASSYSRVEGDYGYTF
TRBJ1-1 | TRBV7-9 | CASSPPRHTEAFF
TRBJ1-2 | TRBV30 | CAWRAARGYGYTF
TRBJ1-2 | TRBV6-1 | CASRERDDGPPGYTF
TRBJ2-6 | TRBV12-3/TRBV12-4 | CASRFGPSGANVLTF
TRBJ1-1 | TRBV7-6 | CASSEDFNTEAFF
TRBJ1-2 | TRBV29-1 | CSVDGQTNYGYTF
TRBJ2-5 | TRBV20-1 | CSASRTSGTEETQYF
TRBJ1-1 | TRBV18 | CATTETMNTEAFF
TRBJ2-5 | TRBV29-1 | CSGYSQGDETQYF
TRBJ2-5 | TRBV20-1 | CSASSSGGEETQYF
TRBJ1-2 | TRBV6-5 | CASSYSLDREGYTF
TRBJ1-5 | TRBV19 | CASSIWGSSNQPQHF
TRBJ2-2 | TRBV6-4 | CASSETGVGTGELFF
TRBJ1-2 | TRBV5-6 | CASSLAGGGYTF
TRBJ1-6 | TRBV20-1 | CSADGYSPLHF
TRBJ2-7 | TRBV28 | CASSIDRGREQYF
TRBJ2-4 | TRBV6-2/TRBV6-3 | CASSYGSQKNIQYF
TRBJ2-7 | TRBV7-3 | CASSPDSNYEQYF
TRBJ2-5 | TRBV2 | CASSEGQGYQETQYF
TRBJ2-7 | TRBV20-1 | CSASFRGTAYEQYF
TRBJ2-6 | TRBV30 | CAWTPGVGALRVGANVLTF
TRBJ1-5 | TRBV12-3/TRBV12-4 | CASSRGGLLSAPQHF
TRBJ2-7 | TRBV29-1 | CSVEVVAGPIGYEQYF
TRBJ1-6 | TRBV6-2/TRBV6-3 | CASSYSDGNSPLHF
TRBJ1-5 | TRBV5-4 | CASSFSPNSNQPQHF
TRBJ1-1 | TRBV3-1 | CASSQAGGMGTEAFF
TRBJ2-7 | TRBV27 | CASSRPGGFEQYF
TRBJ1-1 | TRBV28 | CASRGAGIETEAFF
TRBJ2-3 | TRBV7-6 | CASGEGFSTDTQYF
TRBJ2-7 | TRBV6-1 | CASSEVQGAVEQYF
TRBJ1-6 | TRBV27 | CASSLSGTGTGPANNSHLHF